Listed below are T cell receptor beta chains from one sample, sequenced in a study of T cells in localized non-small cell lung cancer. Here immunoSEQ multiplex PCR was the method, and the copy in TCRdb shows in-frame clones only, minus some. The data show roughly 1,500 clones, 20% to 30% seen once. Sequencing used lung tumor tissue, obtained before any cancer treatment. These TCRs come from a woman aged 40 to 75 with stage III lung adenocarcinoma. CDR3s include the opening cysteine and the closing phenylalanine or tryptophan. Fields, in order: V gene, CDR3 protein.

TRBV6-8	CASSYLNGELFF
TRBV18	CASSPDAIEQPPFLPYEQYF
TRBV11-3	CASSPGLAFHEQYF
TRBV6-9	CASSLGSTDTQYF
TRBV19	CASTPGGANTGELFF
TRBV29-1	CSVRVQQETQYF
TRBV11-3	CASSLSVGGFAEAFF
TRBV7-5	CASSLSRDLGMAQYF
TRBV30	CAWTDGVNTEAFF
TRBV9	CATHLAGEYEQYF
TRBV6-8	CASSPVSWRPTYNEQFF
TRBV14	CASSQGGTGLNEQFF
TRBV7-4	CASSFHRAEKLFF
TRBV5-1	CASSLAGQGGSANTEAFF
TRBV10-2	CASSESDYGLAPNEQFF
TRBV11-3	CASSLTSGGWETQYF
TRBV11-3	CASSQGQDNSGANVLTF
TRBV9	CASSDGGTLYEQYF
TRBV6-8	CASSSVPGQGSTEAFF
TRBV19	CASSIVSSTDTQYF
TRBV14	CASSQGVYTEAFF
TRBV18	CASSPDGNSGNTIYF
TRBV19	CASAGTGTYEQYF
TRBV28	CASSFRQISYGYTF
TRBV7-8	CASSSTRADTQYF
TRBV12-5	CASGHGLTTTNEKLFF
TRBV11-3	CASSLAAGGRGTEAFF
TRBV5-1	CASSLAGDRVIGELFF
TRBV9	CASSLLGTEAFF
TRBV4-1	CASSHRTGRELFF
TRBV19	CASSIRVWWPRREETQYF
TRBV15	CATSSRFNIGGENIQYF
TRBV11-1	CASSSTGYQETQYF
TRBV15	CATSSMSGSVNYGYTF
TRBV2	CASSSQGKPQHF
TRBV6-8	CASRKDGLYTGELFF
TRBV18	CASSRDSLNTGELFF
TRBV9	CASSERGQERSGELFF
TRBV19	CASSIDRTGGYGYTF
TRBV11-3	CASSPRTGWGMNTEAFF
TRBV29-1	CSVRAGGLNFEQFF
TRBV11-3	CASSLTGPTNEKLFF